These 5 T cell receptor beta chains came from one sample sequenced in a study of STAT5B mutations in CD4+ large granular lymphocyte leukemia. Only in-frame clones appear in the TCRdb table, and some are missing; sequencing was by immunoSEQ multiplex PCR. The data show 30,000 to 35,000 clones, about two thirds seen once. The sequenced material came from CD4+ T cells from blood buffy coats. The receptors come from a human donor in good health.

The chain is built from TRBV18 and TRBJ1-3; D is undetermined. The CDR3 sequence is 17 residues long. Trimming stripped 3 bases from V and 3 bases from J, with 18 bases between. CDR1 and CDR2 (germline): KGHSH, LQKENI. The CDR3, as DNA: TGTGCCAGCTCACCCCCCTATGGTCCGGGAAGTGGAAACACCATATATTTT. It yields the protein CASSPPYGPGSGNTIYF.

V and J are TRBV5-4 and TRBJ1-1; tentatively, D is TRBD1 (5 bases). This CDR3 region has 15 residues. The V end lost 4 bases, the J end lost 0 bases, and 13 bases lay between the germline ends. CDR1 is SGHNT, CDR2 YYREEE, per germline (reference sequence). This CDR3 is CASSVLRDLNTEAFF. CDR3 DNA: TGTGCCAGCAGCGTCCTCAGGGACCTGAACACTGAAGCTTTCTTT.

V usage is TRBV9 and J usage is TRBJ1-6; TRBD1 is a possible D gene (6 bases). The CDR3 runs 14 residues. CDR1 is SGDLS and CDR2 is YYNGEE in the germline V gene. With 2 bases removed from V and 8 bases from J, the gap between germline ends came to 11 bases. CDR3 region: CASSVRGEDSPLHF. The CDR3 DNA sequence: TGTGCCAGCAGCGTCAGGGGCGAGGATTCACCCCTCCACTTT.

V gene TRBV28 combines with J gene TRBJ1-5; D is undetermined. V was pared by 7 bases and J by 11 bases, with 15 bases between. The germline V gene encodes CDR1 MDHEN and CDR2 SYDVKM. The CDR3 contains 12 residues. This CDR3 is CASMPNPQAQHF. The CDR3 DNA is TGTGCCAGCATGCCCAATCCGCAGGCCCAGCATTTT.

This clone came up a few times. The chain has TRBV10-3 and TRBJ1-5; D not resolved. The CDR3 contains 14 residues. Trimming left V 2 bases short and J 2 bases short, with 7 bases between. Germline CDR1 and CDR2: ENHRY and SYGVKD. CDR3 nucleotide sequence: TGTGCCATCAGTGAGGGGCAGGGCAATCAGCCCCAGCATTTT. Amino acids: CAISEGQGNQPQHF.